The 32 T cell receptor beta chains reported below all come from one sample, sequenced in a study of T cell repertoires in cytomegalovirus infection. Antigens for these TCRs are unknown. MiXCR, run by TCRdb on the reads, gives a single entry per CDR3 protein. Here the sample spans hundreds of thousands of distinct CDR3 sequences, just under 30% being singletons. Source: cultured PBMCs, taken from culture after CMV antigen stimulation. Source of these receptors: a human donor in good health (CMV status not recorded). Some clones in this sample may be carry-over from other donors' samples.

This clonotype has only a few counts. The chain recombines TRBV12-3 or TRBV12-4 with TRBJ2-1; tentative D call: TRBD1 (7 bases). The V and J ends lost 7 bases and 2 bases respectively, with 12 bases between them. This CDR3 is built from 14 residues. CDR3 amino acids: CASTGDRAYNEQFF. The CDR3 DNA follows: TGTGCCAGCACGGGAGACAGGGCCTACAATGAGCAGTTCTTC.

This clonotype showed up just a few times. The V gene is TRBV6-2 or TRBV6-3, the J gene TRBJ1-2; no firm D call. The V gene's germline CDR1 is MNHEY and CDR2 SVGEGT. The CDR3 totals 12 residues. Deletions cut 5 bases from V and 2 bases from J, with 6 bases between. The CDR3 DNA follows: TGTGCCAGCAGTACATCCAACTATGGCTACACCTTC. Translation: CASSTSNYGYTF.

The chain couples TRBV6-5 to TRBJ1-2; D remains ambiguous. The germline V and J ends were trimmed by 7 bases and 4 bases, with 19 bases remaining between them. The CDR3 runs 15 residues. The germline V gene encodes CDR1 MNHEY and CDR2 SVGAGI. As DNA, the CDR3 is TGTGCCAGCACCTCCTTGGAGGGCTCAAGCTATGGCTACACCTTC. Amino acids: CASTSLEGSSYGYTF.

CDR3: CASSLNVGGGGRSFF. The CDR3 bases are TGTGCCAGCAGTTTAAATGTGGGGGGCGGGGGTAGGTCTTTCTTT. This chain joins TRBV28 and TRBJ1-1, with D possibly being TRBD1 (6 bases). This CDR3 comprises 15 residues. Per the germline V gene, CDR1 is MDHEN and CDR2 is SYDVKM. Trimming removed 2 bases at V and 12 bases at J, with 22 bases between.

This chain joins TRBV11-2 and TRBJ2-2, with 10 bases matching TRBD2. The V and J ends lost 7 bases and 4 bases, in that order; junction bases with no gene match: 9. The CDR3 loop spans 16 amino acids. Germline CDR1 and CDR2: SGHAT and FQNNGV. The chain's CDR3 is CASNTAGGGPTGELFF. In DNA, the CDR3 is TGTGCCAGCAATACAGCGGGGGGGGGACCCACCGGGGAGCTGTTTTTT.

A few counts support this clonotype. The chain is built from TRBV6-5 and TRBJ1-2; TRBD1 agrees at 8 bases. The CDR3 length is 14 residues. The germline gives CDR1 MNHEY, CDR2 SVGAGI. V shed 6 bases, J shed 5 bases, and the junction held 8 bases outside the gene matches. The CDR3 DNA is TGTGCCAGCAGGCGTCGGACAGGGATATATGGCTACACCTTC. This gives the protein CASRRRTGIYGYTF.

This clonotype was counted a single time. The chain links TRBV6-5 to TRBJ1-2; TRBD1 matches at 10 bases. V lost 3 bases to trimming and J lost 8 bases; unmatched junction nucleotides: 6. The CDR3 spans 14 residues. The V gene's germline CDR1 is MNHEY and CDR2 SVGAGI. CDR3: CASSYSGDRGGYTF. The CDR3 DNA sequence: TGTGCCAGCAGTTATTCTGGGGACAGGGGCGGCTACACCTTC.

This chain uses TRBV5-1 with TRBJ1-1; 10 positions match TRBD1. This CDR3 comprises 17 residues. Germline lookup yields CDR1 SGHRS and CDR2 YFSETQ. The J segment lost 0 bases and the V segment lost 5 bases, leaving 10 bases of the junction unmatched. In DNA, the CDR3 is TGCGCCAGCAGTTCTACCGGGACAGGGGTCTTGAACACTGAAGCTTTCTTT. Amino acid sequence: CASSSTGTGVLNTEAFF.

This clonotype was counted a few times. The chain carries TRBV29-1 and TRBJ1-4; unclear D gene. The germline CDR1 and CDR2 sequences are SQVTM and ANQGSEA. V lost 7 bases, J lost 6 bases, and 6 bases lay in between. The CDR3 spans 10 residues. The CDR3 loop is CSAEDEKLFF. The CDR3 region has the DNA TGCAGCGCCGAGGATGAAAAACTGTTTTTT. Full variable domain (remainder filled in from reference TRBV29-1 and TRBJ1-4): SAVISQKPSRDICQRGTSLTIQCQVDSQVTMMFWYRQQPGQSLTLIATANQGSEATYESGFVIDKFPISRPNLTFSTLTVSNMSPEDSSIYLCSAEDEKLFFGSGTQLSVL.

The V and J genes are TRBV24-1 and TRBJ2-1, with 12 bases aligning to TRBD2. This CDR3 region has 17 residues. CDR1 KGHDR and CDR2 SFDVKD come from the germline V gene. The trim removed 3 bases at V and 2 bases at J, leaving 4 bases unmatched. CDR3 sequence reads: CATSDLRTSGTYNEQFF. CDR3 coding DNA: TGTGCCACCAGTGATCTTCGGACTAGCGGGACCTACAATGAGCAGTTCTTC.

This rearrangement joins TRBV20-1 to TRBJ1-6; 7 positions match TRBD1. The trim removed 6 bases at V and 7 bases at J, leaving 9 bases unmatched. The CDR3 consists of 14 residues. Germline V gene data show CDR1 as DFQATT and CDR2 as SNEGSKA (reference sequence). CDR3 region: CSAGAGQRNSPLHF. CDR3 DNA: TGCAGTGCCGGGGCGGGACAGAGAAATTCACCCCTCCACTTT.

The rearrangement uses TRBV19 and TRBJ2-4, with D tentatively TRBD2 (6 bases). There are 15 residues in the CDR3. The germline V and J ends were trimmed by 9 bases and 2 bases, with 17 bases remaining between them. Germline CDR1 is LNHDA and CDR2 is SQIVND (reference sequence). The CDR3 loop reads CASHVGSTTKNIQYF. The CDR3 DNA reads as TGTGCCAGCCATGTCGGGAGCACCACCAAAAACATTCAGTACTTC.

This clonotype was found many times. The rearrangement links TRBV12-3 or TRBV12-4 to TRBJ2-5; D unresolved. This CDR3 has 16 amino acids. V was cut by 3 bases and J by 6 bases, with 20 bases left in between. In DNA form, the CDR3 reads TGTGCCAGCAGTTTCCTGAGCCTGGTGGAAAGACAGACCCAGTACTTC. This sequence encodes CASSFLSLVERQTQYF.

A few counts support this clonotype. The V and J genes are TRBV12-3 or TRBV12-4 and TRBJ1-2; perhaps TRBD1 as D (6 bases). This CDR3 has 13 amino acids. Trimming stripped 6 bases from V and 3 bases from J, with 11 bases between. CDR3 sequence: CASSQTGDYGYTF. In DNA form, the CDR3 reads TGTGCCAGCAGCCAGACAGGAGACTATGGCTACACCTTC.

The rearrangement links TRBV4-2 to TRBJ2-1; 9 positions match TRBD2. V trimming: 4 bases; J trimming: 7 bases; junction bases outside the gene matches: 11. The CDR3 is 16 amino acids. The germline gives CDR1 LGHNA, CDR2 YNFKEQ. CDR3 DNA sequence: TGTGCCAGCAGCCGGGGACTCCAGCGGGAGGTTAATGAGCAGTTCTTC. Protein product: CASSRGLQREVNEQFF.

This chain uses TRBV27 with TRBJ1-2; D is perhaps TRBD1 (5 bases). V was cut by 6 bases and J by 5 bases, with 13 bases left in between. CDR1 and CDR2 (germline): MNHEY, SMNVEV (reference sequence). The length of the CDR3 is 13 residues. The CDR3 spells CASSPGGEYGYTF. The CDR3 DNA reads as TGTGCCAGCAGCCCCGGGGGGGAGTATGGCTACACCTTC.

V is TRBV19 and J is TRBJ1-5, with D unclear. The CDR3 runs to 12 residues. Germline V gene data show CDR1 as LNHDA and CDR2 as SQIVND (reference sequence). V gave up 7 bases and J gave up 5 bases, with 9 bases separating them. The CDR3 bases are TGTGCCAGTAAAGAGCAGCATCAGCCCCAGCATTTT. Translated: CASKEQHQPQHF.

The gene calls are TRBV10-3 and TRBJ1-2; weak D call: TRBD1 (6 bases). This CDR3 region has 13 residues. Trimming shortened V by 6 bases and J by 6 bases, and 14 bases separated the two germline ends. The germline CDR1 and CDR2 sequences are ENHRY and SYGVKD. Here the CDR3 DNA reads TGTGCCATCAGGGAACTCACAGGGAATGGCTACACCTTC. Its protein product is CAIRELTGNGYTF.

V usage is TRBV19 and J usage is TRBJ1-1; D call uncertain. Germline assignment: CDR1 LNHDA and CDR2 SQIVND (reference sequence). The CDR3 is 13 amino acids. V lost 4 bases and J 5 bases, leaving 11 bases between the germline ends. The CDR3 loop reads CASSNVGRTEAFF. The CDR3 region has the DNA TGTGCCAGTAGTAATGTGGGGAGGACTGAAGCTTTCTTT.

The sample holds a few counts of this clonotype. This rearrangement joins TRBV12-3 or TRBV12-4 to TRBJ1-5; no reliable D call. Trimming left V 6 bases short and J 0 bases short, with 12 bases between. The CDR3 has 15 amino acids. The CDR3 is CASRWSGNSNQPQHF. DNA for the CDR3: TGTGCCAGCAGATGGTCGGGGAATAGCAATCAGCCCCAGCATTTT.

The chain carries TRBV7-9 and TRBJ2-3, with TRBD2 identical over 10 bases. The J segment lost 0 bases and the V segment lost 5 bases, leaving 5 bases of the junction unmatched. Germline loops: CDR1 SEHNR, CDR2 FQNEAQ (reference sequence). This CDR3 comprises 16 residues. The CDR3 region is CASSPSSGGSTDTQYF. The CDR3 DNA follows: TGTGCCAGCAGCCCTTCTAGCGGGGGTAGCACAGATACGCAGTATTTT.

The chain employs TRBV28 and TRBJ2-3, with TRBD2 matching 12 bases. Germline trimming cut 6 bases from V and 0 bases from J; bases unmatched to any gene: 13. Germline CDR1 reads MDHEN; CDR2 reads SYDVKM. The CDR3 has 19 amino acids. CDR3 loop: CASRVGLAGGPGSTDTQYF. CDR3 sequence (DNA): TGTGCCAGCAGGGTTGGGCTAGCGGGAGGGCCGGGCAGCACAGATACGCAGTATTTT.

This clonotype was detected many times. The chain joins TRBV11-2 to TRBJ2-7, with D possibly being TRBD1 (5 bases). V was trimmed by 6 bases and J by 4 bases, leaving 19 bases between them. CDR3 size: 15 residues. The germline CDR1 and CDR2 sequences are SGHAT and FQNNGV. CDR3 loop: CASREGASLQYEQYF. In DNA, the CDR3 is TGTGCCAGCAGGGAAGGGGCTTCGCTCCAGTACGAGCAGTACTTC.

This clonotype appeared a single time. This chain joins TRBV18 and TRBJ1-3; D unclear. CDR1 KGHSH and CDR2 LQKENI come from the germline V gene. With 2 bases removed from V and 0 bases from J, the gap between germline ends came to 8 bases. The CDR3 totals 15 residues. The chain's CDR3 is CASSPAGTSGNTIYF. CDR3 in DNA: TGTGCCAGCTCACCAGCCGGCACCTCTGGAAACACCATATATTTT.

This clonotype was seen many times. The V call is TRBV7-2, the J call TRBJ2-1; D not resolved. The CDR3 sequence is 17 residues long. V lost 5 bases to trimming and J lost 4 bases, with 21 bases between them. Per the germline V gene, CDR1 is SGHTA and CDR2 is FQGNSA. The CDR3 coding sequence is TGTGCCAGCAGCACCCGCGCCACCAGCGCCGGGTACAATGAGCAGTTCTTC. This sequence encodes CASSTRATSAGYNEQFF.

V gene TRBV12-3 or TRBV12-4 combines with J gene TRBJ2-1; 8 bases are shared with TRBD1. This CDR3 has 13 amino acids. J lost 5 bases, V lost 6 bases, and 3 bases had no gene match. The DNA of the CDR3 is TGTGCCAGCAGGGGGACAGGACACAATGAGCAGTTCTTC. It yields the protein CASRGTGHNEQFF.

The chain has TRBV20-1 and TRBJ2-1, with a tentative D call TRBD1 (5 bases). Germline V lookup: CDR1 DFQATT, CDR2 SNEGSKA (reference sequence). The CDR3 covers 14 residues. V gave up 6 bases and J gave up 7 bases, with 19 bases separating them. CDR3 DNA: TGCAGTGCCCGCTTAGGGGCCCGCCCGAATGAGCAGTTCTTC. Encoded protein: CSARLGARPNEQFF.

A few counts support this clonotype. The CDR3 protein is CASSTGPGDSGNTIYF. Here the CDR3 DNA reads TGTGCCAGTAGTACAGGACCGGGGGACTCTGGAAACACCATATATTTT. The gene calls are TRBV19 and TRBJ1-3; tentative D call: TRBD1 (5 bases). The germline V gene encodes CDR1 LNHDA and CDR2 SQIVND (reference sequence). Trimming removed 4 bases at V and 0 bases at J, with 13 bases between. The CDR3 has 16 amino acids.

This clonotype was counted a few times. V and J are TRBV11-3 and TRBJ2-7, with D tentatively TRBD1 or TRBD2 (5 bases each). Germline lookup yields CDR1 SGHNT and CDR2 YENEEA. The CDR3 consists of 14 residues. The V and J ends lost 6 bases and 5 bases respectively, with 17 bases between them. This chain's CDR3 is CASSRDRRDDEQYF. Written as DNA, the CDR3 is TGTGCCAGCAGTCGGGACCGCCGGGACGACGAGCAGTACTTC.

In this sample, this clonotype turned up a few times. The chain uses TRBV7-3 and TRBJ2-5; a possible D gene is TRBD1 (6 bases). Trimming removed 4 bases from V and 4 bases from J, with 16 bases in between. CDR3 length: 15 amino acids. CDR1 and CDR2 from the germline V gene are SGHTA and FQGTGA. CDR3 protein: CASSSFSGVGETQYF. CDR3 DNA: TGTGCCAGCAGCTCCTTCTCAGGGGTCGGAGAGACCCAGTACTTC.

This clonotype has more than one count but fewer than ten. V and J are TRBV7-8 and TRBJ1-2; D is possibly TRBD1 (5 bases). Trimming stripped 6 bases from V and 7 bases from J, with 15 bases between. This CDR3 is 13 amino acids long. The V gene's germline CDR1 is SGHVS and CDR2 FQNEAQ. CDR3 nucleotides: TGTGCCAGCAGTTATCGAACAGGCGGTGGCTACACCTTC. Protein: CASSYRTGGGYTF.

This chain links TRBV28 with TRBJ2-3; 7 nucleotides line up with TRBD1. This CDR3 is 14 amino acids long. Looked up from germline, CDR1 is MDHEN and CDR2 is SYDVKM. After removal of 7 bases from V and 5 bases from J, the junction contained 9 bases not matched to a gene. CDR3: CASIDRASGDTQYF. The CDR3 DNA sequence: TGTGCCAGCATCGACAGGGCGTCGGGAGATACGCAGTATTTT.